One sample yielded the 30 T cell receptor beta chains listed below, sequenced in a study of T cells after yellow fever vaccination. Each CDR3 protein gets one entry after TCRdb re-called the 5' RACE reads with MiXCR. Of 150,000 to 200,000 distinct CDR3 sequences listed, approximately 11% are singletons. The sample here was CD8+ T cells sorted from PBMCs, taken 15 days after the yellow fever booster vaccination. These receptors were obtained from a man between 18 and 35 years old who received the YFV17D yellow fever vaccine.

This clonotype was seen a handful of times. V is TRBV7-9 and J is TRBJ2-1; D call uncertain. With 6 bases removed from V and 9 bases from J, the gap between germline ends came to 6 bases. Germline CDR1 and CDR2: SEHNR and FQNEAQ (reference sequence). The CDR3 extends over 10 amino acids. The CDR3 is CASRGIEQFF. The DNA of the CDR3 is TGTGCCAGCAGAGGAATTGAGCAGTTCTTC. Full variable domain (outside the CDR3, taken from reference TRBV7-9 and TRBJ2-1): DTGVSQNPRHKITKRGQNVTFRCDPISEHNRLYWYRQTLGQGPEFLTYFQNEAQLEKSRLLSDRFSAERPKGSFSTLEIQRTEQGDSAMYLCASRGIEQFFGPGTRLTVL.

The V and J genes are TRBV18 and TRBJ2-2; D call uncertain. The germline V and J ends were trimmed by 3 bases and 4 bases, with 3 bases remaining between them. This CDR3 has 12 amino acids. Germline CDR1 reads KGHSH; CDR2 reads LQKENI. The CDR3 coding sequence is TGTGCCAGCTCACCGGCCACCGGGGAGCTGTTTTTT. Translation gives CASSPATGELFF.

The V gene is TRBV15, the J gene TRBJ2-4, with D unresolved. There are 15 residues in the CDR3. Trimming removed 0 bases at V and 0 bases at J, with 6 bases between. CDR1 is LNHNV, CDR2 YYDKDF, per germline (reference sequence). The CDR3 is CATSRDNGAKNIQYF. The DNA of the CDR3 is TGTGCCACCAGCAGAGATAACGGAGCCAAAAACATTCAGTACTTC. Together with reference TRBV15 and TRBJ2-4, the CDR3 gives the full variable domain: DAMVIQNPRYQVTQFGKPVTLSCSQTLNHNVMYWYQQKSSQAPKLLFHYYDKDFNNEADTPDNFQSRRPNTSFCFLDIRSPGLGDTAMYLCATSRDNGAKNIQYFGAGTRLSVL.

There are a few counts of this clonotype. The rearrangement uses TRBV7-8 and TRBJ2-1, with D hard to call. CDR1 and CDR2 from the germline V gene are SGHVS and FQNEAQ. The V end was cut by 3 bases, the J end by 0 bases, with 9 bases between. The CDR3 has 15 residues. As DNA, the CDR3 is TGTGCCAGCAGCTTTCGGTCTAGCTCCTACAATGAGCAGTTCTTC. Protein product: CASSFRSSSYNEQFF. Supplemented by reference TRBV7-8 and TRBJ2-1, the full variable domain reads GAGVSQSPRYKVAKRGQDVALRCDPISGHVSLFWYQQALGQGPEFLTYFQNEAQLDKSGLPSDRFFAERPEGSVSTLKIQRTQQEDSAVYLCASSFRSSSYNEQFFGPGTRLTVL.

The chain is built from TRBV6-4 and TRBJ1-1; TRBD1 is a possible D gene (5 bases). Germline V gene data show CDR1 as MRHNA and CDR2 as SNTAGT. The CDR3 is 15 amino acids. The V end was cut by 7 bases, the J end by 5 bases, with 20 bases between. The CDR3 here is CASTPWSIRGTEAFF. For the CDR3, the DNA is TGTGCCAGCACTCCCTGGTCCATCCGGGGGACTGAAGCTTTCTTT.

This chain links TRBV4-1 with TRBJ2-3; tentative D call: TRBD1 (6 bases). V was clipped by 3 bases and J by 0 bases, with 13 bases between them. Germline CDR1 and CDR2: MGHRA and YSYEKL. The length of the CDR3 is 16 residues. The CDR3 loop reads CASSQKYRVSTDTQYF. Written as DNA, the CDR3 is TGCGCCAGCAGCCAGAAATACAGGGTTAGCACAGATACGCAGTATTTT.

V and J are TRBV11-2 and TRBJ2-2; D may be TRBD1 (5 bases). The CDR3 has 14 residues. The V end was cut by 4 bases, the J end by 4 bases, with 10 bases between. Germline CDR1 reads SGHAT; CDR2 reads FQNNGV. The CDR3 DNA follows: TGTGCCAGCAGCTCCAACACAGGCACCGGGGAGCTGTTTTTT. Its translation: CASSSNTGTGELFF.

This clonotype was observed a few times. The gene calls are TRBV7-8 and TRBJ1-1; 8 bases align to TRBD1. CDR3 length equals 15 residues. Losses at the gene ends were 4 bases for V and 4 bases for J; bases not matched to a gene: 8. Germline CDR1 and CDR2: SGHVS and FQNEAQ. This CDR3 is CASSSTGVGGTEAFF. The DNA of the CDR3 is TGTGCCAGCAGCTCGACAGGGGTTGGGGGCACTGAAGCTTTCTTT. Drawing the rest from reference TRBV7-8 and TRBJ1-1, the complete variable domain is GAGVSQSPRYKVAKRGQDVALRCDPISGHVSLFWYQQALGQGPEFLTYFQNEAQLDKSGLPSDRFFAERPEGSVSTLKIQRTQQEDSAVYLCASSSTGVGGTEAFFGQGTRLTVV.

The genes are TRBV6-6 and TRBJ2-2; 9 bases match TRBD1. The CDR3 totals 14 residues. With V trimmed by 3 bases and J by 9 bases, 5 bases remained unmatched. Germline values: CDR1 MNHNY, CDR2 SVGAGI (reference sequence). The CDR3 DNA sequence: TGTGCCAGCAGTTATCGGGGACAGGGCCGGGAGCTGTTTTTT. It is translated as CASSYRGQGRELFF.

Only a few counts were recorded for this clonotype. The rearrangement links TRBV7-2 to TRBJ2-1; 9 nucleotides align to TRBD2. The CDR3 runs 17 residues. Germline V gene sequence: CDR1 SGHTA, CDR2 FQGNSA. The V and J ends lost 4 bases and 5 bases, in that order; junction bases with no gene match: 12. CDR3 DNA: TGTGCCAGCAGCTCTTATCCGAGCGGGGGGCTTAACAATGAGCAGTTCTTC. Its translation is CASSSYPSGGLNNEQFF.

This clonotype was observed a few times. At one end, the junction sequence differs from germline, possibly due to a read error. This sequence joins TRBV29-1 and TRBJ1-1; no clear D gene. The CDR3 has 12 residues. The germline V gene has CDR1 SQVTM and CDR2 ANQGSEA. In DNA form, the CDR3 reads TGCAGCGGTGAAGGAGAGAACACTGAAGCTTTCTTT. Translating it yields CSGEGENTEAFF. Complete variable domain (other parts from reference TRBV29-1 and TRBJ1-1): SAVISQKPSRDICQRGTSLTIQCQVDSQVTMMFWYRQQPGQSLTLIATANQGSEATYESGFVIDKFPISRPNLTFSTLTVSNMSPEDSSIYLCSGEGENTEAFFGQGTRLTVV.

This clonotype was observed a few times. CDR3 loop: CASSDGFMGYNEQFF. Here the CDR3 DNA reads TGCGCCAGCAGCGATGGGTTTATGGGGTACAATGAGCAGTTCTTC. This rearrangement joins TRBV5-1 to TRBJ2-1; D remains unclear. Germline-derived CDR1 and CDR2 are SGHRS and YFSETQ. The length of the CDR3 is 15 residues. The V end was cut by 4 bases, the J end by 4 bases, with 15 bases between.

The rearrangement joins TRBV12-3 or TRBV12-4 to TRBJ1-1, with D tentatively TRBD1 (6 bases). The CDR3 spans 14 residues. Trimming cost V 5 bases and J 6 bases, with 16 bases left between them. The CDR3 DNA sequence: TGTGCCAGCAGTCCGACAGGCCGGGGAGCTGAAGCTTTCTTT. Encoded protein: CASSPTGRGAEAFF.

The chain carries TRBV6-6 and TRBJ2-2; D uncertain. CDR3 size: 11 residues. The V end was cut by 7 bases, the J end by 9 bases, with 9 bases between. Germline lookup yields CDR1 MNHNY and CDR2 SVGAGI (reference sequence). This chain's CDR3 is CASTSLRELFF. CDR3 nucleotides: TGTGCCAGCACGTCCCTGCGGGAGCTGTTTTTT.

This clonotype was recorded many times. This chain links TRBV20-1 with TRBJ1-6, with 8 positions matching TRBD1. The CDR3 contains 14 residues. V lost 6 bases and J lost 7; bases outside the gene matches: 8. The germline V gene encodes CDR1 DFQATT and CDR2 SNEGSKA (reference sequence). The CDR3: CSARTGKENSPLHF. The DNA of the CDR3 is TGCAGTGCCAGGACAGGGAAGGAGAATTCACCCCTCCACTTT.

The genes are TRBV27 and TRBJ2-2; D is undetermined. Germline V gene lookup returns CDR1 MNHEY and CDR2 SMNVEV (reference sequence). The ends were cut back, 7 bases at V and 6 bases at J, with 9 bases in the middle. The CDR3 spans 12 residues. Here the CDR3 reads CASTSRSGELFF. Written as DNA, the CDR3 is TGTGCCAGCACTAGTAGGTCCGGGGAGCTGTTTTTT.

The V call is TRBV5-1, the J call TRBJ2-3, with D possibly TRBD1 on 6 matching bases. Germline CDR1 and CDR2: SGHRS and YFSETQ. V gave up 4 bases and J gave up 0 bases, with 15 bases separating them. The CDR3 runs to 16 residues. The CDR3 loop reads CASSPGTLISTDTQYF. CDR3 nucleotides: TGCGCCAGCAGCCCGGGGACACTGATTAGCACAGATACGCAGTATTTT.

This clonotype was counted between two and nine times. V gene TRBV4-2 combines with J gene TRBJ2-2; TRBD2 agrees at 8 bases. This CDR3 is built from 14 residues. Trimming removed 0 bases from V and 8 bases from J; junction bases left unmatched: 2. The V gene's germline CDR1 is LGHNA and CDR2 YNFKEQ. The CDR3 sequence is CASSQEGGRGELFF. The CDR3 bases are TGTGCCAGCAGCCAAGAAGGCGGGAGGGGGGAGCTGTTTTTT.

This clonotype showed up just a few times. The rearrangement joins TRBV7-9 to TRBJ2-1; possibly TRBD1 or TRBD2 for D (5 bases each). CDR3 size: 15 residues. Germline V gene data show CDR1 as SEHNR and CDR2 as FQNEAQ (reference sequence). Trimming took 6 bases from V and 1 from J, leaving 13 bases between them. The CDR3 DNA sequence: TGTGCCAGCAGTTTACCGGGGCCTTCCTACAATGAGCAGTTCTTC. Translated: CASSLPGPSYNEQFF.

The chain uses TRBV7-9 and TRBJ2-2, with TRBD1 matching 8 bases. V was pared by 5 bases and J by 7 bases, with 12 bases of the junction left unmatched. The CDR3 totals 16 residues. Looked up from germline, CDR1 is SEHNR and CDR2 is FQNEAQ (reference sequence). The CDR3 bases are TGTGCCAGCAGCCCGACAGGGGTATTGCTTATCGGGGAGCTGTTTTTT. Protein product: CASSPTGVLLIGELFF.

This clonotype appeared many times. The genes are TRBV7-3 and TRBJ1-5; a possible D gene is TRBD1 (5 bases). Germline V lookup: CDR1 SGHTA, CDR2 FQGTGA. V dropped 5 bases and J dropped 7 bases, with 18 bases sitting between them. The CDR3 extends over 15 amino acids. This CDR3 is CASSPKEGEEQPQHF. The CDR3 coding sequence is TGTGCCAGCAGCCCCAAGGAAGGGGAGGAGCAGCCCCAGCATTTT.

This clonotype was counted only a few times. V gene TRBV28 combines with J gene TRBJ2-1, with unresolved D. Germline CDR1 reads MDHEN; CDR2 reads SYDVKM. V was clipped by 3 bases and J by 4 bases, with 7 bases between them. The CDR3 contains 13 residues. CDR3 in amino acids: CASSLIRYNEQFF. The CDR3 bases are TGTGCCAGCAGTTTGATCAGGTACAATGAGCAGTTCTTC.

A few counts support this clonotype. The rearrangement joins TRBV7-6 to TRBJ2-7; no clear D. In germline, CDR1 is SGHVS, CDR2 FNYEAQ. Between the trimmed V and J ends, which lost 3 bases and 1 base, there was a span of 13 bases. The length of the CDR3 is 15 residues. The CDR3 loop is CASSLDPQWSYEQYF. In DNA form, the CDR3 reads TGTGCCAGCAGCTTGGACCCTCAGTGGTCCTACGAGCAGTACTTC. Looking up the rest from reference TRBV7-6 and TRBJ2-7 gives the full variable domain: GAGVSQSPRYKVTKRGQDVALRCDPISGHVSLYWYRQALGQGPEFLTYFNYEAQQDKSGLPNDRFSAERPEGSISTLTIQRTEQRDSAMYRCASSLDPQWSYEQYFGPGTRLTVT.

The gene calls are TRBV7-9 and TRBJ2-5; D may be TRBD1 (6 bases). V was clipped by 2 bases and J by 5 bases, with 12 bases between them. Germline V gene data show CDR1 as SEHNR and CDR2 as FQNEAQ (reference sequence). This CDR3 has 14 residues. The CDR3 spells CASSLLQGHETQYF. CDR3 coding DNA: TGTGCCAGCAGCTTACTCCAGGGGCACGAGACCCAGTACTTC.

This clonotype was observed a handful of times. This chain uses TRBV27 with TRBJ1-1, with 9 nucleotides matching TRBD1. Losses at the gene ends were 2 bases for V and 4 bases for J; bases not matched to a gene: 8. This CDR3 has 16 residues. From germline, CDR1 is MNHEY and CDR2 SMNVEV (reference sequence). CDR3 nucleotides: TGTGCCAGCAGTTTACAGCGACAGGGGGTGGGCACTGAAGCTTTCTTT. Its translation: CASSLQRQGVGTEAFF.

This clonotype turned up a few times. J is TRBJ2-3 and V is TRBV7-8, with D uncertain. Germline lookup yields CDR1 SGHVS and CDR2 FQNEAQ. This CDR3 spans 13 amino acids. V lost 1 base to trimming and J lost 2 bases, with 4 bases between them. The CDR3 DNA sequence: TGTGCCAGCAGCTTAGAAATCACAGATACGCAGTATTTT. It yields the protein CASSLEITDTQYF. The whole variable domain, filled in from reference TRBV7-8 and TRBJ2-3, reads GAGVSQSPRYKVAKRGQDVALRCDPISGHVSLFWYQQALGQGPEFLTYFQNEAQLDKSGLPSDRFFAERPEGSVSTLKIQRTQQEDSAVYLCASSLEITDTQYFGPGTRLTVL.

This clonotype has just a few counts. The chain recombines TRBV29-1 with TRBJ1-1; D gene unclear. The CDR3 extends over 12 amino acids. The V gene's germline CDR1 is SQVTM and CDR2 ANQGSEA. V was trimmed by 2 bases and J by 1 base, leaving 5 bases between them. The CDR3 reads CSVEKENTEAFF. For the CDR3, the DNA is TGCAGCGTTGAAAAGGAGAACACTGAAGCTTTCTTT.

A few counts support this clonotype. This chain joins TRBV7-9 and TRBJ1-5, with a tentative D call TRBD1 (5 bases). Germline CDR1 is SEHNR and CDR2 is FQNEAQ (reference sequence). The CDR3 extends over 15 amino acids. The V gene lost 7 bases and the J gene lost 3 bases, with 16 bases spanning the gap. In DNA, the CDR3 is TGTGCCAGCACCAGCCAGGGTTTTGACAATCAGCCCCAGCATTTT. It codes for CASTSQGFDNQPQHF.

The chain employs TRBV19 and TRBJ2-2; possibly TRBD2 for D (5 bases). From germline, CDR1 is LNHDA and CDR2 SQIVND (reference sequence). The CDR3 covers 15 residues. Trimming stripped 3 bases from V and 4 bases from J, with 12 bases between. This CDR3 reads CASSIARDLTGELFF. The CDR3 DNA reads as TGTGCCAGTAGTATCGCACGGGATCTCACCGGGGAGCTGTTTTTT.

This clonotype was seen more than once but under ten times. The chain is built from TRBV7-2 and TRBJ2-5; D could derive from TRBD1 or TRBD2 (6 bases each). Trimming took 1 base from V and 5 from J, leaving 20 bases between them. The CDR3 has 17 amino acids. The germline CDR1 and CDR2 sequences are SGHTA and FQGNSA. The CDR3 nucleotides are TGTGCCAGCAGCTTAGTGGCAGGGGCGCGGGATGTGGAGACCCAGTACTTC. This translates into CASSLVAGARDVETQYF.